This record covers a single T cell receptor beta chain. With 3 bases clipped from V and 0 bases from J, the junction kept 11 bases outside the gene matches. CDR1 and CDR2 (germline): MDHEN, SYDVKM. This CDR3 is built from 19 residues. These data are taken from a study of blood T cell repertoires in COVID-19. Sequencing used immunoSEQ multiplex PCR; TCRdb keeps in-frame clones, though not all of them. The sample includes about 170,000 clones, over 70% of them seen just once. This clonotype originated in a woman in her 50s in a cohort exposed to, infected with or recovered from COVID-19 (not recorded which). Sequenced input: PBMCs or T cells enriched from blood (not recorded which). This chain connects TRBV28 to TRBJ2-1; TRBD2 matches 10 bases. The CDR3 nucleotides read TGTGCCAGCAGTTTTCTAGGAGCTAGCGGGGGAATCTCCTACAATGAGCAGTTCTTC. Translating gives CASSFLGASGGISYNEQFF.